Sequencing of this TCR beta chain was carried out in a study of cytomegalovirus exposure and HLA in healthy donors. General study results and limits: As confirmed in vitro, a few CMV-associated chains were specific for CMV antigens. HLA allele associations emerged for roughly 17,000 TCR beta sequences in a later analysis, at 0.05 false discovery rate. Whilst most TCR sequences proved rare, a subset of public TCRs occurred across many donors.

The sample holds a few counts of this clone. Its antigen is as yet unknown. 13 Jbeta primers and 60 Vbeta primers were used for the PCR. The assay was immunoSEQ multiplex PCR, and TCRdb's table has in-frame clones only and misses some. This table holds 100,000 to 150,000 clones, roughly 74% found once. Germline V gene sequence: CDR1 SGHVS, CDR2 FQNEAQ. Deletions cut 0 bases from V and 3 bases from J, with 7 bases between. CDR3 length equals 14 residues. The receptor's source is a woman between 50 and 59 years old in good health and CMV-seropositive. The rearrangement uses TRBV7-8 and TRBJ2-3; D is perhaps TRBD1 (5 bases). The sequencing input was PBMCs. For the CDR3, the DNA is TGTGCCAGCAGCTTAGCCCAGGGAACAGATACGCAGTATTTT. Translation gives CASSLAQGTDTQYF.